This entry lists 16 T cell receptor beta chains sequenced from one sample in a study of response to subunit inactivated influenza vaccine. TCRdb recomputed calls from the RT-PCR reads with MiXCR, one row per CDR3 protein. The profile covers around 520,000 distinct CDR3 sequences, with about 11% appearing a single time and 10% to 13% taken by the ten largest. Sequenced material: PBMCs from blood, taken on the day of vaccination. The source of these receptors is a man aged 45 to 65 who received an inactivated influenza vaccine.

This clonotype was observed a few times. One end of the junction varies from germline; a read error may be responsible. CDR3 protein: CASSLSGKEIF. The CDR3 DNA follows: TGTGCCAGCAGTTTGAGCGGGAAGGAGATCTTT. V and J are TRBV28 and TRBJ1-1; D not certain. The germline CDR1 and CDR2 sequences are MDHEN and SYDVKM. This CDR3 spans 11 amino acids.

This clonotype was recorded a few times. This rearrangement joins TRBV3-1 to TRBJ2-5; 8 nucleotides match TRBD2. The V segment lost 1 base and the J segment 2 bases; nucleotides outside the gene matches: 6. This CDR3 has 16 amino acids. Germline V lookup: CDR1 LGHDT, CDR2 YNNKEL (reference sequence). The CDR3 DNA sequence: TGTGCCAGCAGCCAAGTAGGTAGCGGGAAACAAGAGACCCAGTACTTC. Translating it yields CASSQVGSGKQETQYF.

This clonotype was seen more than once but under ten times. The V and J genes are TRBV5-1 and TRBJ2-7; TRBD1 matches at 7 bases. Trimming took 9 bases from V and 6 from J; bases not matched to a gene: 12. Germline V lookup: CDR1 SGHRS, CDR2 YFSETQ. This CDR3 is 13 amino acids long. The CDR3 region has the DNA TGCGCCACCCCCGGGACAGACTTCAGCGAGCAGTACTTC. Translating gives CATPGTDFSEQYF.

This clonotype was detected many times. This chain connects TRBV5-1 to TRBJ2-7, with 8 bases aligning to TRBD1. Losses at the gene ends were 7 bases for V and 7 bases for J; bases not matched to a gene: 10. Germline V gene lookup returns CDR1 SGHRS and CDR2 YFSETQ. This CDR3 has 13 residues. The CDR3 nucleotides are TGCGCCAGCGACGCCGGACAGGGTGTAGAGCAGTACTTC. Its protein is CASDAGQGVEQYF.

This clonotype was observed a handful of times. The chain's CDR3 is CASSPGTGATNEKLFF. CDR3 sequence (DNA): TGTGCCAGCAGCCCAGGAACAGGAGCAACTAATGAAAAACTGTTTTTT. J is TRBJ1-4 and V is TRBV7-9, with D possibly TRBD1 on 5 matching bases. The CDR3 has 16 amino acids. Germline lookup yields CDR1 SEHNR and CDR2 FQNEAQ (reference sequence). V was clipped by 5 bases and J by 0 bases, with 13 bases between them.

This clonotype has a count of ten or more. This rearrangement joins TRBV7-2 to TRBJ1-4; D gene uncertain. This CDR3 comprises 16 residues. The V end lost 2 bases, the J end lost 2 bases, and 12 bases lay between the germline ends. The V gene's germline CDR1 is SGHTA and CDR2 FQGNSA. CDR3 sequence (DNA): TGTGCCAGCAGCTTATCGAACCCGGCCACTAATGAAAAACTGTTTTTT. This gives the protein CASSLSNPATNEKLFF.

This clonotype was detected only a few times. The rearrangement links TRBV5-1 to TRBJ1-3; D unresolved. The germline V and J ends were trimmed by 0 bases and 0 bases, with 7 bases remaining between them. Germline CDR1 and CDR2: SGHRS and YFSETQ. The CDR3 extends over 15 amino acids. Written as DNA, the CDR3 is TGCGCCAGCAGCTTGGAAGGTATCTCTGGAAACACCATATATTTT. This sequence encodes CASSLEGISGNTIYF.

This clonotype was counted many times. This chain uses TRBV5-6 with TRBJ2-3; 8 nucleotides line up with TRBD1. The germline V gene has CDR1 SGHDT and CDR2 YYEEEE. The ends lost 8 bases at V and 3 bases at J; junction bases unmatched: 11. The CDR3 sequence is 15 residues long. CDR3 DNA: TGTGCCAGTCAGCAGGGGGCTGGTTGGACAGATACGCAGTATTTT. Translated, it gives CASQQGAGWTDTQYF.

This clonotype was picked up a small number of times. The chain joins TRBV5-1 to TRBJ2-1; 10 bases are a match to TRBD2. This CDR3 has 16 amino acids. Germline CDR1 is SGHRS and CDR2 is YFSETQ. V shed 4 bases and J 4 bases; nucleotides not matched to a gene: 8. The DNA of the CDR3 is TGCGCCAGCAGCATTTCACTAGCGGGGACGTACAATGAGCAGTTCTTC. Protein sequence: CASSISLAGTYNEQFF.

V usage is TRBV5-6 and J usage is TRBJ2-2; 8 bases are a match to TRBD1. J was trimmed by 3 bases and V by 3 bases; bases with no gene match: 4. Germline CDR1 and CDR2: SGHDT and YYEEEE. The length of the CDR3 is 15 residues. Here the CDR3 reads CASSSTGVYTGELFF. The DNA for the CDR3 is TGTGCCAGCAGCTCGACAGGGGTCTACACCGGGGAGCTGTTTTTT.

The chain couples TRBV12-3 or TRBV12-4 to TRBJ2-5; 7 bases fit TRBD1. CDR3 length: 16 amino acids. V was clipped by 3 bases and J by 2 bases; unmatched bases: 9. The CDR3 DNA is TGTGCCAGCAGTTTTTTCTACGGGACAGTTCAAGAGACCCAGTACTTC. Protein: CASSFFYGTVQETQYF.

V usage is TRBV3-1 and J usage is TRBJ2-7; 13 bases align to TRBD2. CDR3 length equals 16 residues. With V trimmed by 4 bases and J by 6 bases, 9 bases remained unmatched. Germline V gene data show CDR1 as LGHDT and CDR2 as YNNKEL (reference sequence). The CDR3 region is CASSPRTSGRGGEQYF. Written as DNA, the CDR3 is TGTGCCAGCAGCCCCCGGACTAGCGGGAGAGGTGGCGAGCAGTACTTC.

The rearrangement links TRBV5-5 to TRBJ2-7, with D unclear. The CDR3 length is 15 residues. The ends were cut back, 4 bases at V and 0 bases at J, with 14 bases in the middle. Per germline, CDR1 SGHKS and CDR2 YYEKEE (reference sequence). The CDR3 protein is CASSRAQESSYEQYF. CDR3 sequence (DNA): TGTGCCAGCAGCAGGGCTCAAGAGAGCTCCTACGAGCAGTACTTC.

The V gene is TRBV6-1, the J gene TRBJ1-2; perhaps TRBD1 as D (5 bases). This CDR3 contains 15 residues. From germline, CDR1 is MNHNS and CDR2 SASEGT. Trimming removed 3 bases at V and 9 bases at J, with 20 bases between. The CDR3: CASSERTGRAVSYTF. CDR3 DNA sequence: TGTGCCAGCAGTGAGAGGACGGGACGTGCTGTTAGCTACACCTTC.

This clonotype showed up just a few times. The gene calls are TRBV7-3 and TRBJ2-2; 14 bases line up with TRBD2. CDR3 length equals 17 residues. Germline CDR1 is SGHTA and CDR2 is FQGTGA. Trimming took 3 bases from V and 7 from J; bases not matched to a gene: 7. The CDR3 bases are TGTGCCAGCAGCTTGACTAGCGGGAGGGCCGTCATCGGGGAGCTGTTTTTT. Amino acids: CASSLTSGRAVIGELFF. Together with reference TRBV7-3 and TRBJ2-2, the CDR3 gives the full variable domain: GAGVSQTPSNKVTEKGKYVELRCDPISGHTALYWYRQSLGQGPEFLIYFQGTGAADDSGLPNDRFFAVRPEGSVSTLKIQRTERGDSAVYLCASSLTSGRAVIGELFFGEGSRLTVL.

This clonotype occurred a few times. Here the CDR3 reads CATSDGTYLRTDTQYF. DNA for the CDR3: TGTGCCACCAGTGATGGGACTTACCTACGGACAGATACGCAGTATTTT. V and J are TRBV24-1 and TRBJ2-3; D might be TRBD2 (6 bases). Germline assignment: CDR1 KGHDR and CDR2 SFDVKD. CDR3 length equals 16 residues. V gave up 3 bases and J gave up 3 bases, with 15 bases separating them.